The 9 T cell receptor beta chains given below trace back to one sample, sequenced in a study of blood T cell repertoires in COVID-19. This table comes from immunoSEQ multiplex PCR, and its TCRdb copy is limited to in-frame clones, with some not included. The table lists 60,000 to 85,000 clones, approximately 86% of them singletons. The material sequenced was peripheral blood. Receptors originate from a human donor in a cohort sampled during active COVID-19.

This clone is a singleton in its sample. V is TRBV12-3 or TRBV12-4 and J is TRBJ2-1, with D tentatively TRBD2 (5 bases). This CDR3 spans 12 amino acids. Deletions cut 5 bases from V and 14 bases from J, with 16 bases between. CDR3 sequence: CASSDGLIREFF. The CDR3 bases are TGTGCCAGCAGTGACGGACTGATCCGAGAGTTCTTC.

This clone has just one count. CDR3 sequence: CASGLKVGDEQYF. CDR3 DNA: TGTGCTAGTGGTTTGAAAGTAGGGGACGAGCAGTACTTC. This chain joins TRBV12-5 and TRBJ2-7, with D maybe TRBD1 (5 bases). Trimming took off 2 bases at V and 5 bases at J, with 10 bases between the two ends. The CDR3 consists of 13 residues. Germline V lookup: CDR1 LGHNT, CDR2 FRNRAP.

The V gene is TRBV9, the J gene TRBJ2-5, with 8 bases fitting TRBD1. Per germline, CDR1 SGDLS and CDR2 YYNGEE. CDR3 length equals 13 residues. Trimming cost V 2 bases and J 3 bases; bases outside gene matches: 0. Here the CDR3 DNA reads TGTGCCAGCAGCGTGGGACAGGAAGAGACCCAGTACTTC. Translated: CASSVGQEETQYF.

This rearrangement joins TRBV7-7 to TRBJ2-5; the D gene is possibly TRBD1 (5 bases). Deletions cut 5 bases from V and 3 bases from J, with 13 bases between. This CDR3 spans 14 amino acids. CDR1 SSHAT and CDR2 FNYEAQ come from the germline V gene (reference sequence). Here the CDR3 reads CASSTNDRKETQYF. The CDR3 bases are TGTGCCAGCAGCACCAATGACAGAAAAGAGACCCAGTACTTC.

This chain links TRBV21-1 with TRBJ2-1; no check of the table's D call, TRBD1, against the DNA was made. TRBV21-1 is noted as a pseudogene. CDR3 length: 13 amino acids. Here the CDR3 reads CASSERTGYEQFF. CDR3 sequence (DNA): TGTGCCAGCAGCGAACGTACAGGGTATGAGCAGTTCTTC.

This chain uses TRBV24-1 with TRBJ2-1; 8 positions agree with TRBD2. The V segment lost 6 bases and the J segment 1 base; nucleotides outside the gene matches: 4. Germline-derived CDR1 and CDR2 are KGHDR and SFDVKD. This CDR3 has 15 amino acids. This chain's CDR3 is CATSSGSSSYNEQFF. Written as DNA, the CDR3 is TGTGCCACCAGTAGCGGGAGCAGTTCCTACAATGAGCAGTTCTTC.

The gene calls are TRBV6-5 and TRBJ1-4, with D unresolved. CDR1 and CDR2 from the germline V gene are MNHEY and SVGAGI. This CDR3 contains 14 residues. Trimming cost V 7 bases and J 11 bases, with 20 bases left between them. The CDR3, as DNA: TGTGCCAGCAAACAGTTCGGCGTTGCAGAGAAACTGTTTTTT. Encoded protein: CASKQFGVAEKLFF.

The chain couples TRBV30 to TRBJ1-1; 8 positions agree with TRBD1. Unmatched junction bases numbered 7, after V lost 7 bases and J lost 3 bases. The length of the CDR3 is 13 residues. CDR1 is GTSNPN, CDR2 SVGIG, per germline (reference sequence). CDR3 nucleotide sequence: TGTGCCTCACACAGGGGGAGGTACACTGAAGCTTTCTTT. Translation gives CASHRGRYTEAFF.

The V and J genes are TRBV6-1 and TRBJ1-2; D gene uncertain. The CDR3 consists of 13 residues. V was clipped by 2 bases and J by 5 bases, with 9 bases between them. Germline-derived CDR1 and CDR2 are MNHNS and SASEGT. CDR3 sequence: CASSENAGYGYTF. The CDR3 bases are TGTGCCAGCAGTGAAAATGCGGGTTATGGCTACACCTTC.